This TCR beta chain was obtained from a study of blood T cell repertoires in COVID-19. Study information: Samples came from the United States, Italy and Spain, spanning acute and convalescent COVID-19. T cells, B-cell-depleted T cells, or PBMCs supplied cDNA or gDNA.

As processed by the authors: Amplification with reference gene primers provided the estimates of nucleated cell counts. Repertoires were generated with immunoSEQ multiplex PCR, while TCRdb's copy carries only in-frame clones and drops some. V and J calls and clone size follow that table, whereas D and trimming were derived from the DNA. The sample carries 150,000 to 200,000 clones, approximately 90% recorded once. The material sequenced was peripheral blood. The receptor was derived from a man aged 55 to 70 with acute or convalescent COVID-19.

The CDR3 nucleotides are TGTGCCAGCAGCTTAGGACAGAACACCGGGGAGCTGTTTTTT. Encoded protein: CASSLGQNTGELFF. The rearrangement uses TRBV7-9 and TRBJ2-2, with D unresolved. Germline values: CDR1 SEHNR, CDR2 FQNEAQ (reference sequence). The CDR3 runs 14 residues. V was shortened by 1 base and J by 1 base, with 4 bases between the two germline ends.